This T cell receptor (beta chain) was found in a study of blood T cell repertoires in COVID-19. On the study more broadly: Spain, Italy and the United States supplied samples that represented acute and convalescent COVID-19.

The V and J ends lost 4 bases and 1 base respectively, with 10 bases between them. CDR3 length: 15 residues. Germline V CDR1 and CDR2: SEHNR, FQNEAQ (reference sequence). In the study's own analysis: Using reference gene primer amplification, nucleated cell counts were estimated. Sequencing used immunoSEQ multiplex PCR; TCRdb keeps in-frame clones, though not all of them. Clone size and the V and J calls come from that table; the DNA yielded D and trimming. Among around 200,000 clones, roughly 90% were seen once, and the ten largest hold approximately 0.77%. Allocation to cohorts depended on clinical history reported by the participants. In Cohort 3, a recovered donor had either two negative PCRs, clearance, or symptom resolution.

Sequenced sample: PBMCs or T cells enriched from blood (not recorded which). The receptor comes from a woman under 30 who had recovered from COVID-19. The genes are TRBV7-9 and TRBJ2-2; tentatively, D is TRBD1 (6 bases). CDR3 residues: CASSSPGQNTGELFF. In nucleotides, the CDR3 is TGTGCCAGCAGCTCACCGGGACAGAACACCGGGGAGCTGTTTTTT.